These T cell receptor beta chains were read from a single sample in a study of blood T cell repertoires in COVID-19. Clones were sequenced by immunoSEQ multiplex PCR, and TCRdb holds only the in-frame ones, with some missing. The sample yields around 52,000 clones, roughly nine tenths seen once. The sequenced sample was peripheral blood. These receptors all stem from a woman aged 80 or over with COVID-19, enrolled during active disease. The CDR3 runs from the conserved cysteine through the conserved F or W. A D gene is named only where the DNA matches it firmly. Only some rows state a clone size, as once, few, many or a class for expanded clones.

D gene: TRBD2; V gene: TRBV9; J gene: TRBJ2-3; clone size: -; CDR3 protein: CASSSRTSGDTQYF; CDR3 DNA: TGTGCCAGCAGCTCGAGGACTAGTGGTGATACGCAGTATTTT
D gene: TRBD1; V gene: TRBV6-2/TRBV6-3; J gene: TRBJ1-2; clone size: -; CDR3 protein: CASSVGTGVYGYTF; CDR3 DNA: TGTGCCAGCAGTGTCGGGACAGGGGTATATGGCTACACCTTC
D gene: -; V gene: TRBV12-5; J gene: TRBJ1-5; clone size: -; CDR3 protein: CASGLFQGVGKSNQPQHF; CDR3 DNA: TGTGCTAGTGGTTTGTTCCAAGGGGTAGGGAAGAGCAATCAGCCCCAGCATTTT
D gene: TRBD1; V gene: TRBV6-4; J gene: TRBJ1-1; clone size: few; CDR3 protein: CASSDSSWAKIQQGAQTEAFF; CDR3 DNA: TGTGCCAGCAGTGACTCGTCGTGGGCAAAGATTCAACAGGGGGCGCAGACTGAAGCTTTCTTT
D gene: TRBD2; V gene: TRBV20-1; J gene: TRBJ2-1; clone size: -; CDR3 protein: CSASSSGGRDEQFF; CDR3 DNA: TGCAGTGCTAGTTCTAGCGGGGGGAGAGATGAGCAGTTCTTC
D gene: -; V gene: TRBV11-2; J gene: TRBJ2-5; clone size: -; CDR3 protein: CASSLDLETQYF; CDR3 DNA: TGTGCCAGCAGCTTAGATCTGGAGACCCAGTACTTC
D gene: -; V gene: TRBV30; J gene: TRBJ1-6; clone size: once; CDR3 protein: CAWTRSSYNSPLHF; CDR3 DNA: TGTGCCTGGACGAGGAGCTCCTATAATTCACCCCTCCACTTT
D gene: TRBD2; V gene: TRBV3-1/TRBV3-2; J gene: TRBJ2-5; clone size: -; CDR3 protein: CASSQDGAGGQETQYF; CDR3 DNA: TGTGCCAGCAGCCAAGATGGTGCGGGGGGGCAAGAGACCCAGTACTTC
D gene: -; V gene: TRBV30; J gene: TRBJ1-2; clone size: -; CDR3 protein: CAWRGGEQGRGYTF; CDR3 DNA: TGTGCCTGGAGGGGCGGGGAGCAAGGTCGTGGCTACACCTTC
D gene: TRBD2; V gene: TRBV6-5; J gene: TRBJ2-4; clone size: -; CDR3 protein: CASSSSGGANNIQYF; CDR3 DNA: TGTGCCAGCAGTTCCAGCGGGGGGGCGAATAACATTCAGTACTTC
D gene: TRBD1; V gene: TRBV27; J gene: TRBJ1-6; clone size: -; CDR3 protein: CASSFTGANSPLHF; CDR3 DNA: TGTGCCAGCAGTTTCACAGGGGCTAATTCACCCCTCCACTTT
D gene: -; V gene: TRBV4-2; J gene: TRBJ1-6; clone size: many; CDR3 protein: CASSQGAKGSNNSPLHF; CDR3 DNA: TGTGCCAGCAGCCAAGGAGCTAAAGGGAGCAATAATTCACCCCTCCACTTT
D gene: TRBD1; V gene: TRBV7-9; J gene: TRBJ1-1; clone size: -; CDR3 protein: CASTRDRENTEAFF; CDR3 DNA: TGTGCCAGCACCCGGGACAGGGAGAACACTGAAGCTTTCTTT
D gene: TRBD1; V gene: TRBV2; J gene: TRBJ1-2; clone size: -; CDR3 protein: CASSQGTGGYGYTF; CDR3 DNA: TGTGCCAGCAGTCAAGGGACAGGGGGCTATGGCTACACCTTC
D gene: -; V gene: TRBV12-1; J gene: TRBJ1-2; clone size: -; CDR3 protein: CASTNWRQFCGYTF; CDR3 DNA: TGTGCCAGCACCAATTGGAGGCAGTTTTGTGGCTACACCTTC
D gene: TRBD1; V gene: TRBV5-1; J gene: TRBJ1-1; clone size: -; CDR3 protein: CASSLGQGNMNTEAFF; CDR3 DNA: TGCGCCAGCAGCCTCGGACAGGGAAACATGAACACTGAAGCTTTCTTT
D gene: -; V gene: TRBV6-5; J gene: TRBJ2-7; clone size: -; CDR3 protein: CASSLRRNSYEQYF; CDR3 DNA: TGTGCCAGCAGTTTACGCAGGAACTCCTACGAGCAGTACTTC
D gene: TRBD1; V gene: TRBV5-1; J gene: TRBJ1-2; clone size: -; CDR3 protein: CASSTGTGKDGYTF; CDR3 DNA: TGCGCCAGCAGCACTGGGACAGGGAAGGATGGCTACACCTTC
D gene: -; V gene: TRBV7-9; J gene: TRBJ1-1; clone size: -; CDR3 protein: CASSPRRPFGTEAFF; CDR3 DNA: TGTGCCAGCAGCCCCAGGCGCCCCTTTGGCACTGAAGCTTTCTTT
D gene: -; V gene: TRBV12-3/TRBV12-4; J gene: TRBJ2-7; clone size: -; CDR3 protein: CASSRTLYEQYF; CDR3 DNA: TGTGCCAGCAGTCGGACTCTCTACGAGCAGTACTTC
D gene: TRBD2; V gene: TRBV27; J gene: TRBJ2-7; clone size: -; CDR3 protein: CASSLVSGGGYEQYF; CDR3 DNA: TGTGCCAGCAGCTTAGTTAGCGGGGGGGGATACGAGCAGTACTTC
D gene: TRBD2; V gene: TRBV4-1; J gene: TRBJ2-1; clone size: -; CDR3 protein: CASSQFDYKTSGGHNEQFF; CDR3 DNA: TGCGCCAGCAGCCAATTTGATTACAAGACTAGCGGGGGTCACAATGAGCAGTTCTTC
D gene: TRBD1; V gene: TRBV19; J gene: TRBJ1-1; clone size: -; CDR3 protein: CASSILTGEAEAFF; CDR3 DNA: TGTGCCAGTAGTATCCTGACAGGGGAGGCTGAAGCTTTCTTT
D gene: TRBD1; V gene: TRBV3-1/TRBV3-2; J gene: TRBJ2-7; clone size: -; CDR3 protein: CASSREGQGAAEQYF; CDR3 DNA: TGTGCCAGCAGCCGGGAGGGACAGGGGGCTGCCGAGCAGTACTTC
D gene: TRBD1; V gene: TRBV7-2; J gene: TRBJ2-3; clone size: -; CDR3 protein: CASSLISQGADTQYF; CDR3 DNA: TGTGCCAGCAGCTTAATCAGTCAGGGGGCCGATACGCAGTATTTT
D gene: TRBD2; V gene: TRBV3-1/TRBV3-2; J gene: TRBJ2-5; clone size: -; CDR3 protein: CASSNRGGRETQYF; CDR3 DNA: TGTGCCAGCAGCAACCGGGGGGGCAGGGAGACCCAGTACTTC
D gene: -; V gene: TRBV9; J gene: TRBJ1-6; clone size: -; CDR3 protein: CASSVTEENSPLHF; CDR3 DNA: TGTGCCAGCAGCGTGACGGAGGAAAATTCACCCCTCCACTTT
D gene: TRBD1; V gene: TRBV7-9; J gene: TRBJ2-7; clone size: -; CDR3 protein: CASSLGGQGDEQYF; CDR3 DNA: TGTGCCAGCAGCTTAGGGGGACAGGGTGACGAGCAGTACTTC
D gene: -; V gene: TRBV2; J gene: TRBJ2-1; clone size: -; CDR3 protein: CASRARGEQFF; CDR3 DNA: TGTGCCAGCAGGGCACGGGGGGAGCAGTTCTTC
D gene: -; V gene: TRBV5-5; J gene: TRBJ2-6; clone size: -; CDR3 protein: CASSLESGDSGANVLTF; CDR3 DNA: TGTGCCAGCAGCTTGGAGTCAGGGGACTCTGGGGCCAACGTCCTGACTTTC
D gene: TRBD2; V gene: TRBV18; J gene: TRBJ2-7; clone size: -; CDR3 protein: CASSPPGTSFHEQYF; CDR3 DNA: TGTGCCAGCTCACCTCCCGGGACTAGCTTCCACGAGCAGTACTTC
D gene: TRBD2; V gene: TRBV7-3; J gene: TRBJ2-1; clone size: -; CDR3 protein: CASSLSGTSDNEQFF; CDR3 DNA: TGTGCCAGCAGCTTATCAGGGACTAGCGACAATGAGCAGTTCTTC
D gene: -; V gene: TRBV7-2; J gene: TRBJ2-1; clone size: -; CDR3 protein: CASSFTGFIVDEQFF; CDR3 DNA: TGTGCCAGCAGCTTTACTGGTTTTATAGTCGATGAGCAGTTCTTC
D gene: -; V gene: TRBV6-4; J gene: TRBJ2-5; clone size: -; CDR3 protein: CASSGYRAQETQYF; CDR3 DNA: TGTGCCAGCAGTGGGTACAGGGCACAAGAGACCCAGTACTTC
D gene: TRBD2; V gene: TRBV10-3; J gene: TRBJ2-5; clone size: -; CDR3 protein: CASNLAGNQETQYF; CDR3 DNA: TGTGCCAGCAACCTAGCGGGCAACCAAGAGACCCAGTACTTC
D gene: -; V gene: TRBV18; J gene: TRBJ1-1; clone size: -; CDR3 protein: CASSPIPRNTEAFF; CDR3 DNA: TGTGCCAGCTCACCTATTCCGAGGAACACTGAAGCTTTCTTT
D gene: -; V gene: TRBV18; J gene: TRBJ1-4; clone size: -; CDR3 protein: CASSPRGQGEKLFF; CDR3 DNA: TGTGCCAGCTCACCCCGTGGCCAGGGGGAAAAACTGTTTTTT
D gene: -; V gene: TRBV27; J gene: TRBJ2-2; clone size: -; CDR3 protein: CASSFWGGANPGELFF; CDR3 DNA: TGTGCCAGCAGTTTCTGGGGGGGGGCGAACCCCGGGGAGCTGTTTTTT
D gene: TRBD2; V gene: TRBV15; J gene: TRBJ2-5; clone size: -; CDR3 protein: CATSRDGTSGGETQYF; CDR3 DNA: TGTGCCACCAGCAGAGATGGGACTAGCGGGGGTGAGACCCAGTACTTC
D gene: -; V gene: TRBV12-3/TRBV12-4; J gene: TRBJ1-1; clone size: -; CDR3 protein: CASSFTANTEAFF; CDR3 DNA: TGTGCCAGCAGTTTTACAGCGAACACTGAAGCTTTCTTT
D gene: -; V gene: TRBV15; J gene: TRBJ1-1; clone size: -; CDR3 protein: CATSRDLPQRSEAFF; CDR3 DNA: TGTGCCACCAGCAGAGATCTCCCTCAGAGGAGTGAAGCTTTCTTT
D gene: TRBD1; V gene: TRBV9; J gene: TRBJ1-1; clone size: once; CDR3 protein: CASSVADRGQAFF; CDR3 DNA: TGTGCCAGCAGCGTAGCCGACAGGGGGCAAGCTTTCTTT